The 20 T cell receptor beta chains listed next were all sequenced from one sample in a study of beta chain features in type 1 diabetes. Their specific antigens are unknown. Expressed TCRB transcripts were sequenced after all isolated RNA was converted to cDNA. Libraries were prepared by immunoSEQ multiplex PCR; TCRdb keeps only in-frame clonotypes and omits some of them. The sample has about 160,000 clones; approximately 7.8% are singletons. Study outcomes and limitations: Moderately but significantly shorter TCRB CDR3s were found in Type 1 diabetes patients in all four CD4+ subsets.

Sequencing input: central memory CD4+ T cells from blood. These TCRs come from a woman aged 40 to 55 with type 1 diabetes.

This clone was observed a few times. The chain links TRBV11-1 to TRBJ1-1; TRBD1 might be the D (6 bases). The CDR3 has 16 residues. From germline, CDR1 is SGHAT and CDR2 FQDESV (reference sequence). The ends were cut back, 2 bases at V and 7 bases at J, with 20 bases in the middle. The CDR3 region is CASSLSGRAGGFEAFF. The CDR3 DNA reads TGTGCCAGCAGCTTAAGTGGACGAGCTGGGGGCTTTGAAGCTTTCTTT.

The chain has TRBV5-1 and TRBJ1-2; D might be TRBD1 (6 bases). CDR1 SGHRS and CDR2 YFSETQ come from the germline V gene. Trimming cost V 0 bases and J 7 bases, with 13 bases left between them. This CDR3 is 14 amino acids long. The CDR3 nucleotides are TGCGCCAGCAGCTTGGCTTCAGGGGCTGGTGGCTACACCTTC. This sequence encodes CASSLASGAGGYTF.

This sequence joins TRBV25-1 and TRBJ2-2, with 10 bases lining up with TRBD1. Germline CDR1 is MGHDK and CDR2 is SYGVNS. The CDR3 extends over 15 amino acids. The trim removed 4 bases at V and 4 bases at J, leaving 3 bases unmatched. The CDR3 coding sequence is TGTGCCAGCAGTGGAAGGACAGGGGGCACCGGGGAGCTGTTTTTT. Translating it yields CASSGRTGGTGELFF.

The chain employs TRBV9 and TRBJ2-3; weak D call: TRBD1 (5 bases). V gave up 0 bases and J gave up 5 bases, with 16 bases separating them. This CDR3 is built from 16 residues. CDR1 is SGDLS and CDR2 is YYNGEE in the germline V gene. Written as DNA, the CDR3 is TGTGCCAGCAGCGTAGGTTACGGTGGGGCCGGAGATACGCAGTATTTT. It is translated as CASSVGYGGAGDTQYF. The whole variable domain, remainder taken from reference TRBV9 and TRBJ2-3, is DSGVTQTPKHLITATGQRVTLRCSPRSGDLSVYWYQQSLDQGLQFLIQYYNGEERAKGNILERFSAQQFPDLHSELNLSSLELGDSALYFCASSVGYGGAGDTQYFGPGTRLTVL.

This clone occurred a few times. This rearrangement joins TRBV9 to TRBJ2-2; 8 bases are a match to TRBD1. The J segment lost 7 bases and the V segment lost 4 bases, leaving 9 bases of the junction unmatched. Germline V gives CDR1 SGDLS, CDR2 YYNGEE. This CDR3 contains 15 residues. The chain's CDR3 is CASSTVTGGGGELFF. DNA for the CDR3: TGTGCCAGCAGCACCGTCACAGGGGGTGGCGGGGAGCTGTTTTTT. The whole variable domain, remainder taken from reference TRBV9 and TRBJ2-2, is DSGVTQTPKHLITATGQRVTLRCSPRSGDLSVYWYQQSLDQGLQFLIQYYNGEERAKGNILERFSAQQFPDLHSELNLSSLELGDSALYFCASSTVTGGGGELFFGEGSRLTVL.

The chain uses TRBV9 and TRBJ1-3, with D unclear. The V gene lost 4 bases and the J gene lost 1 base, with 6 bases spanning the gap. The CDR3 extends over 13 amino acids. CDR1 SGDLS and CDR2 YYNGEE come from the germline V gene. The CDR3 DNA sequence: TGTGCCAGCAGCTCACTATCTGGAAACACCATATATTTT. Its protein product is CASSSLSGNTIYF.

The table lists this clone with many counts. The chain uses TRBV29-1 and TRBJ2-5; D is undetermined. The germline V gene has CDR1 SQVTM and CDR2 ANQGSEA. The V end lost 4 bases, the J end lost 5 bases, and 8 bases lay between the germline ends. The CDR3 has 11 residues. The CDR3 spells CSVAQSETQYF. The CDR3, as DNA: TGCAGCGTTGCACAGTCGGAGACCCAGTACTTC.

This clone was seen a handful of times. The rearrangement links TRBV7-3 to TRBJ1-1; D is perhaps TRBD1 (5 bases). The germline V and J ends were trimmed by 5 bases and 1 base, with 11 bases remaining between them. From germline, CDR1 is SGHTA and CDR2 FQGTGA. The CDR3 loop spans 14 amino acids. CDR3 DNA sequence: TGTGCCAGCAGCCGGTTGGGGCCGAACACTGAAGCTTTCTTT. Translated: CASSRLGPNTEAFF.

The V and J genes are TRBV7-2 and TRBJ1-6; a possible D gene is TRBD1 (6 bases). V was cut by 5 bases and J by 7 bases, with 15 bases left in between. From germline, CDR1 is SGHTA and CDR2 FQGNSA. The CDR3 is 15 residues long. CDR3 DNA: TGTGCCAGCAGCCCCCTTGGACAGTTGAATTCACCCCTCCACTTT. Translation gives CASSPLGQLNSPLHF.

There are a few counts of this clone. This chain joins TRBV2 and TRBJ2-1, with 7 bases that match TRBD2. V was clipped by 8 bases and J by 15 bases; unmatched bases: 16. The germline V gene has CDR1 SNHLY and CDR2 FYNNEI. The CDR3 extends over 13 amino acids. The CDR3, as DNA: TGTGCCAGCGGACCCCGAGAGGGAGGGGTCTGGTTCTTC. It codes for CASGPREGGVWFF.

A few counts support this clone. The V and J genes are TRBV2 and TRBJ2-6, with a possible D match to TRBD1 (6 bases). With 2 bases removed from V and 4 bases from J, the gap between germline ends came to 12 bases. The CDR3 totals 16 residues. Germline V gene lookup returns CDR1 SNHLY and CDR2 FYNNEI. CDR3 residues: CASSERAGAGANVLTF. The CDR3, as DNA: TGTGCCAGCAGTGAAAGGGCAGGGGCCGGGGCCAACGTCCTGACTTTC. Combining the CDR3 with reference TRBV2 and TRBJ2-6 gives the whole variable domain EPEVTQTPSHQVTQMGQEVILRCVPISNHLYFYWYRQILGQKVEFLVSFYNNEISEKSEIFDDQFSVERPDGSNFTLKIRSTKLEDSAMYFCASSERAGAGANVLTFGAGSRLTVL.

This clone was observed many times. The CDR3 coding sequence is TGTGCCAGCAGCTTGAATCAACCCGGGACCGGGGAGCTGTTTTTT. Its protein is CASSLNQPGTGELFF. The chain uses TRBV5-4 and TRBJ2-2; D is unresolved. Trimming shortened V by 1 base and J by 5 bases, and 12 bases separated the two germline ends. The CDR3 runs 15 residues. In germline, CDR1 is SGHNT, CDR2 YYREEE (reference sequence).

The gene calls are TRBV10-3 and TRBJ1-5; unclear D gene. The V end was cut by 4 bases, the J end by 8 bases, with 15 bases between. Per germline, CDR1 ENHRY and CDR2 SYGVKD. The CDR3 totals 14 residues. CDR3: CAISADGRREPQHF. The CDR3, as DNA: TGTGCCATCAGTGCGGACGGGCGGAGGGAGCCCCAGCATTTT.

The chain links TRBV6-5 to TRBJ1-5; tentative D call: TRBD1 (5 bases). Trimming shortened V by 0 bases and J by 8 bases, and 14 bases separated the two germline ends. CDR1 is MNHEY and CDR2 is SVGAGI in the germline V gene. The CDR3 extends over 15 amino acids. The CDR3 loop reads CASSYSAVGVKPQHF. Written as DNA, the CDR3 is TGTGCCAGCAGTTACTCTGCGGTAGGGGTCAAGCCCCAGCATTTT.

The chain carries TRBV6-6 and TRBJ2-1, with 8 bases lining up with TRBD1. Germline V gene lookup returns CDR1 MNHNY and CDR2 SVGAGI (reference sequence). The CDR3 loop spans 15 amino acids. V lost 5 bases, J lost 7 bases, and 10 bases stayed unmatched. CDR3 in amino acids: CASSQTGQGRNEQFF. CDR3 nucleotide sequence: TGTGCCAGCAGTCAAACTGGACAGGGACGAAATGAGCAGTTCTTC.

This clone was seen more than once but under ten times. CDR3 in DNA: TGTGCCAGCAGCCCCGGACAGAACTATGGCTACACCTTC. Translation: CASSPGQNYGYTF. V and J are TRBV7-9 and TRBJ1-2; a weak D match, TRBD1 (6 bases). Germline values: CDR1 SEHNR, CDR2 FQNEAQ (reference sequence). The CDR3 has 13 residues. V shed 5 bases and J shed 2 bases, with 9 bases lying between them.

This clone has only a few counts. The chain recombines TRBV28 with TRBJ2-1; TRBD2 agrees at 13 bases. This CDR3 region has 14 residues. V shed 2 bases and J 10 bases; nucleotides not matched to a gene: 2. Germline V gives CDR1 MDHEN, CDR2 SYDVKM. As DNA, the CDR3 is TGTGCCAGCAGTTTAGGACTAGCGGGAGACGAGCAGTTCTTC. It translates to CASSLGLAGDEQFF.

This chain joins TRBV6-6 and TRBJ1-5; 9 positions match TRBD1. The V and J ends lost 6 bases and 7 bases, in that order; junction bases with no gene match: 7. The CDR3 length is 14 residues. Per the germline V gene, CDR1 is MNHNY and CDR2 is SVGAGI (reference sequence). CDR3: CASRNRGLGQPQHF. The CDR3 DNA follows: TGTGCCAGCAGAAACAGGGGGCTAGGGCAGCCCCAGCATTTT.

This clone was counted only a few times. The gene calls are TRBV5-1 and TRBJ2-5; the D gene is possibly TRBD2 (5 bases). CDR1 SGHRS and CDR2 YFSETQ come from the germline V gene. V lost 0 bases, J lost 3 bases, and 9 bases lay in between. The CDR3 totals 14 residues. The DNA for the CDR3 is TGCGCCAGCAGCTTGGAAGGGAGCAAAGAGACCCAGTACTTC. Protein: CASSLEGSKETQYF.

This clone has only a few counts. The DNA of the CDR3 is TGTGCCAGCAGCTTAGGCGACTGGGAAGAGACCCAGTACTTC. As protein: CASSLGDWEETQYF. The chain combines TRBV7-2 with TRBJ2-5; D unclear. This CDR3 spans 14 amino acids. V was shortened by 1 base and J by 3 bases, with 9 bases between the two germline ends. Germline CDR1 is SGHTA and CDR2 is FQGNSA.